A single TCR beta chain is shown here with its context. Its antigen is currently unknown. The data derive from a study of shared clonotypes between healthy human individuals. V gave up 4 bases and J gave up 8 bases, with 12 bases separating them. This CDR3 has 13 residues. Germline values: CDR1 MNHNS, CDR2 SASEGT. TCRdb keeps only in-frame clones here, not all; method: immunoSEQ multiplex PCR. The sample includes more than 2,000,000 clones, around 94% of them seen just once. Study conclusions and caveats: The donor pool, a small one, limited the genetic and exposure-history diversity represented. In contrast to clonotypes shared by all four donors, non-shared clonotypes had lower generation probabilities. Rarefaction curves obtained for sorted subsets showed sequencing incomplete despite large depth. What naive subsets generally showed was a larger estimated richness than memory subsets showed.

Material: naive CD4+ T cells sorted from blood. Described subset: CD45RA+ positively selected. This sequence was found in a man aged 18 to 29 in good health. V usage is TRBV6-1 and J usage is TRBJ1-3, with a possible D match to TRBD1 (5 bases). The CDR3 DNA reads TGTGCCAGCAGTGCGGGGGATACGGACACCATATATTTT. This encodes CASSAGDTDTIYF.